This TCR beta chain was obtained from a study of CD8 T cells in ankylosing spondylitis. Study-wide results and limits: What seemed typical of ankylosing spondylitis blood was a TCR beta motif built from several highly homologous variants. Prior work had noted some motif variants in reactive arthritis blood and synovial fluid. The clones that were linked to disease were reported to be significantly enriched in matched synovial fluid samples from ankylosing spondylitis patients.

This clonotype was found many times. Its antigen is still unknown. CDR1 is DFQATT, CDR2 SNEGSKA, per germline (reference sequence). V was shortened by 8 bases and J by 3 bases, with 13 bases between the two germline ends. The CDR3 runs 12 residues. Generation of TCR beta libraries employed quantitative 5'-RACE incorporating molecular barcodes. TCRdb analysed the 5' RACE reads with MiXCR anew, one entry per CDR3 protein. The sample includes fewer than 550,000 distinct CDR3 sequences, about 5.4% of them seen just once. This receptor was taken from a male donor with ankylosing spondylitis. The rearrangement links TRBV20-1 to TRBJ1-2, with D possibly TRBD1 on 5 matching bases. The sequencing sample was made of blood, either unsorted or a sorted T cell fraction (not recorded which). CDR3 sequence (DNA): TGCAGTCCCCATGGGGCAGACTATGGCTACACCTTC. Translation gives CSPHGADYGYTF.